A single sample is the source of the 9 T cell receptor beta chains below, sequenced in a study of T-cell memory formation after mild COVID-19. TCRdb independently ran MiXCR on the 5' RACE reads; one entry per CDR3 protein. Altogether roughly 600,000 distinct CDR3 sequences are present, under 20% being singletons, with the ten largest covering more than 10%. Sequencing was performed on PBMCs or a T cell subset sorted from them (not recorded which). These receptors were collected from an adult woman who had mild COVID-19 (a few samples of this study predate the infection). Cell type and time point are not known.

This clonotype was recorded many times. V gene TRBV20-1 combines with J gene TRBJ2-1; D unclear. Germline CDR1 is DFQATT and CDR2 is SNEGSKA (reference sequence). The CDR3 runs to 17 residues. Trimming took 1 base from V and 0 from J, leaving 16 bases between them. The CDR3 sequence: CSARVAQERLSYNEQFF. For the CDR3, the DNA is TGCAGTGCTAGAGTTGCGCAGGAGCGACTCTCCTACAATGAGCAGTTCTTC.

In this sample, this clonotype turned up once. The chain couples TRBV7-2 to TRBJ2-3; TRBD2 matches at 7 bases. J gave up 8 bases and V 1 base, and 12 bases lay outside the gene matches. Germline V lookup: CDR1 SGHTA, CDR2 FQGNSA. CDR3 length: 16 amino acids. The CDR3 is CASSLGSSGTLSTQYF. DNA for the CDR3: TGTGCCAGCAGCTTAGGGTCCAGCGGGACTTTGAGTACGCAGTATTTT.

This clonotype was counted only a few times. The CDR3 sequence is CASSPLRDRGHEQYF. In nucleotides, the CDR3 is TGTGCCAGCAGTCCTCTCCGGGACAGGGGCCACGAGCAGTACTTC. The chain combines TRBV6-2 or TRBV6-3 with TRBJ2-7, with TRBD1 matching over 10 bases. CDR3 length equals 15 residues. V gave up 5 bases and J gave up 5 bases; unmatched junction bases: 9. Germline assignment: CDR1 MNHEY and CDR2 SVGEGT.

In this sample, this clonotype turned up a few times. The chain employs TRBV5-6 and TRBJ2-2; TRBD2 aligns across 7 bases. The V gene's germline CDR1 is SGHDT and CDR2 YYEEEE. V shed 4 bases and J 0 bases; nucleotides not matched to a gene: 3. This CDR3 is built from 15 residues. The CDR3 nucleotides read TGTGCCAGCAGCATGGGACTACCGAACACCGGGGAGCTGTTTTTT. The encoded protein is CASSMGLPNTGELFF.

The rearrangement joins TRBV10-3 to TRBJ2-7; possible D gene TRBD2, 5 bases. The germline CDR1 and CDR2 sequences are ENHRY and SYGVKD. The CDR3 is made up of 13 amino acids. V was cut by 8 bases and J by 3 bases, with 14 bases left in between. The CDR3 DNA reads as TGTGCCATCGGGAGTACGGTGTTCTACGAGCAGTACTTC. Protein sequence: CAIGSTVFYEQYF.

The chain joins TRBV15 to TRBJ1-1; possibly TRBD1 for D (5 bases). Germline values: CDR1 LNHNV, CDR2 YYDKDF (reference sequence). The CDR3 has 15 residues. V dropped 1 base and J dropped 5 bases, with 14 bases sitting between them. CDR3: CATSRAGGVATEAFF. In DNA, the CDR3 is TGTGCCACCAGCAGAGCCGGGGGTGTGGCGACTGAAGCTTTCTTT.

This clonotype was observed many times. The chain joins TRBV12-3 or TRBV12-4 to TRBJ1-1; TRBD1 is a possible D gene (5 bases). This CDR3 is 13 amino acids long. V dropped 6 bases and J dropped 1 base, with 9 bases sitting between them. The chain's CDR3 is CASRTGANTEAFF. The CDR3 DNA follows: TGTGCCAGCAGGACTGGGGCGAACACTGAAGCTTTCTTT.

CDR3 sequence reads: CASSLDGTENYNEQFF. The CDR3 DNA sequence: TGCGCCAGCAGCTTGGACGGGACAGAAAACTACAATGAGCAGTTCTTC. The V and J genes are TRBV5-1 and TRBJ2-1; TRBD1 agrees at 7 bases. Trimming cost V 0 bases and J 3 bases; bases outside gene matches: 6. This CDR3 comprises 16 residues. Per germline, CDR1 SGHRS and CDR2 YFSETQ.

The chain recombines TRBV5-1 with TRBJ2-5; D ambiguous. V lost 5 bases to trimming and J lost 2 bases, with 4 bases between them. Germline CDR1 and CDR2: SGHRS and YFSETQ. This CDR3 is built from 11 residues. The CDR3 coding sequence is TGCGCCAGCAGGTCACAAGAGACCCAGTACTTC. This encodes CASRSQETQYF.